Following are 4 T cell receptor beta chains from one sample sequenced in a study of blood T cells in healthy people across ages. It was with a sample-barcoded 5' primer and a J-beta primer mix that a second PCR of roughly 6 to 12 cycles was run. In TCRdb, the 5' RACE reads were re-called with MiXCR into one record per CDR3 protein. The data show about 730,000 distinct CDR3 sequences, roughly 43% seen once. Sequences were obtained from blood. The origin of the receptors is a woman aged 55-70 years in good health.

The chain uses TRBV20-1 and TRBJ2-3; the match to TRBD2 covers 8 bases. From germline, CDR1 is DFQATT and CDR2 SNEGSKA (reference sequence). Trimming cost V 0 bases and J 6 bases; bases outside gene matches: 5. CDR3 length equals 14 residues. The CDR3 is CSAREGLATDTQYF. Here the CDR3 DNA reads TGCAGTGCTAGAGAAGGACTAGCAACGGATACGCAGTATTTT.

This clonotype was seen many times. The chain joins TRBV11-2 to TRBJ2-6; tentative D call: TRBD2 (6 bases). V was shortened by 2 bases and J by 1 base, with 12 bases between the two germline ends. CDR1 is SGHAT, CDR2 FQNNGV, per germline. The CDR3 runs 17 residues. CDR3 nucleotides: TGTGCCAGCAGCTTATATTCAGCGGGTTCTGGGGCCAACGTCCTGACTTTC. Encoded protein: CASSLYSAGSGANVLTF.

V and J are TRBV7-2 and TRBJ2-1, with 16 bases identical to TRBD2. With V trimmed by 2 bases and J by 13 bases, 14 bases remained unmatched. CDR3 length: 18 amino acids. The germline gives CDR1 SGHTA, CDR2 FQGNSA. CDR3 bases: TGTGCCAGCAGCTTAACGCCGGGACTAGCGGGAGGGCAAGAGACCCAGTTCTTC. It yields the protein CASSLTPGLAGGQETQFF.

The chain carries TRBV20-1 and TRBJ1-1; D gene ambiguous. The V gene lost 5 bases and the J gene lost 4 bases, with 8 bases spanning the gap. Germline V gene data show CDR1 as DFQATT and CDR2 as SNEGSKA (reference sequence). CDR3 size: 11 residues. Here the CDR3 reads CSAAPTTEAFF. As DNA, the CDR3 is TGCAGTGCTGCCCCAACCACTGAAGCTTTCTTT.